This T cell receptor beta chain was captured in a study of blood T cells in healthy people across ages. General study findings and limits: Age brought a roughly linear fall in TCR beta diversity measured per million T cells.

Through a sample-barcoded 5' primer and a J-beta primer mix, a second PCR was run for roughly 7 to 12 cycles. In TCRdb, the 5' RACE reads were re-called with MiXCR into one record per CDR3 protein. The sample carries approximately 730,000 distinct CDR3 sequences, 53% recorded once. Germline V CDR1 and CDR2: SNHLY, FYNNEI. The CDR3 is 15 amino acids. The V end lost 3 bases, the J end lost 2 bases, and 14 bases lay between the germline ends. Concerning this clonotype: Its specificity is not known.

V is TRBV2 and J is TRBJ2-7; D is perhaps TRBD2 (5 bases). The clonotype was recovered from an elderly man in good health. Specimen: blood. CDR3 sequence reads: CASSESAGRTYEQYF. CDR3 DNA: TGTGCCAGCAGTGAGTCCGCGGGCAGAACCTACGAGCAGTACTTC.